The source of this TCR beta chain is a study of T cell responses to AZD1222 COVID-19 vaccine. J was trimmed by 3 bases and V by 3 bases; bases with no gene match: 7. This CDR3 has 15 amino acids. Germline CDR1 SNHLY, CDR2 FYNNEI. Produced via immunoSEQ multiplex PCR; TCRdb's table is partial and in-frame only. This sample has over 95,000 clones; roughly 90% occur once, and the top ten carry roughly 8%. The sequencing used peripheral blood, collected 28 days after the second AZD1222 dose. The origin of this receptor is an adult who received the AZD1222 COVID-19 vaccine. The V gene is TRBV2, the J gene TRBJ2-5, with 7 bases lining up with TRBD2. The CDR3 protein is CASSDARTRKETQYF. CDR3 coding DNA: TGTGCCAGCAGTGATGCGCGGACTAGAAAAGAGACCCAGTACTTC.